Listed below are T cell receptor beta chains from one sample, sequenced in a study of cytomegalovirus exposure and HLA in healthy donors. Sequenced by immunoSEQ multiplex PCR; TCRdb stores in-frame clones only, minus some. This table holds some 130,000 clones, about three quarters found once. The specimen was PBMCs. The receptors shown here come from a human donor in good health. Both conserved end residues are part of each CDR3. Fields, in order: J gene, V gene, CDR3 protein.

J: TRBJ2-7
V: TRBV27
CDR3: CASSTAGGHYEQYF

J: TRBJ1-2
V: TRBV19
CDR3: CASGFDFLGLRYTF

J: TRBJ1-6
V: TRBV7-9
CDR3: CSSSSTGTGAYSPLHF

J: TRBJ2-3
V: TRBV6-5
CDR3: CASSYSAGGLTDTQYF

J: TRBJ2-7
V: TRBV19
CDR3: CASSKDRGDSYEQYF

J: TRBJ2-3
V: TRBV2
CDR3: CATRRGRGVTDTQYF

J: TRBJ1-2
V: TRBV5-1
CDR3: CASSFRGYTF

J: TRBJ2-7
V: TRBV29-1
CDR3: CSVAQGLGYEQYF

J: TRBJ1-1
V: TRBV9
CDR3: CASSVAVGEGTEAFF

J: TRBJ2-7
V: TRBV5-1
CDR3: CASSEGQGAYEQYF

J: TRBJ2-2
V: TRBV14
CDR3: CASSHLGQPGELFF

J: TRBJ1-5
V: TRBV5-1
CDR3: CASSSPESGGYQPQHF

J: TRBJ2-3
V: TRBV6-1
CDR3: CASRDRVVSTDTQYF

J: TRBJ1-2
V: TRBV10-3
CDR3: CAITPGQGRHYGYTF

J: TRBJ1-6
V: TRBV18
CDR3: CASSPDRAWGSPLHF

J: TRBJ2-2
V: TRBV7-7
CDR3: CASSLARDRGQTGELFF

J: TRBJ1-5
V: TRBV5-1
CDR3: CASSLLPNSGTDGQPQHF

J: TRBJ2-3
V: TRBV6-5
CDR3: CASGLGEERGTQYF

J: TRBJ1-1
V: TRBV6-5
CDR3: CASRRGGTEAFF

J: TRBJ1-2
V: TRBV28
CDR3: CASSSPYDYGYTF

J: TRBJ1-1
V: TRBV6-1
CDR3: CASRGRGQNTEAFF

J: TRBJ2-3
V: TRBV6-4
CDR3: CASSVSRGLTDTQYF

J: TRBJ2-1
V: TRBV6-1
CDR3: CASSDTDRGRWEQFF

J: TRBJ2-7
V: TRBV9
CDR3: CASSEGTGAGLYEQYF

J: TRBJ2-3
V: TRBV29-1
CDR3: CSVFGGATDTQYF

J: TRBJ1-5
V: TRBV6-6
CDR3: CASRAGTDNQPQHF

J: TRBJ1-5
V: TRBV4-1
CDR3: CASSQDLSQGEFQPQHF

J: TRBJ1-2
V: TRBV19
CDR3: CASSIGQGGGYGYTF

J: TRBJ1-6
V: TRBV5-1
CDR3: CASSPATGTEYNSPLHF

J: TRBJ2-7
V: TRBV9
CDR3: CASSVGEGPYEQYF

J: TRBJ1-2
V: TRBV28
CDR3: CASSSILGGSGGYTF

J: TRBJ2-1
V: TRBV6-6
CDR3: CASSSEGFSEQFF

J: TRBJ1-1
V: TRBV4-1
CDR3: CASSRLEDTEAFF

J: TRBJ2-1
V: TRBV28
CDR3: CASSLGLAAYNEQFF

J: TRBJ2-7
V: TRBV2
CDR3: CASSEMTSGGVDEQYF

J: TRBJ2-5
V: TRBV6-5
CDR3: CATLADLGATQYF

J: TRBJ2-6
V: TRBV5-1
CDR3: CASSQTSGGGSSGANVLTF

J: TRBJ1-2
V: TRBV6-1
CDR3: CASSEAEDRGRNGYTF

J: TRBJ2-5
V: TRBV7-3
CDR3: CASARGNQETQYF

J: TRBJ2-5
V: TRBV4-1
CDR3: CASSQLETQYF

J: TRBJ1-1
V: TRBV7-9
CDR3: CASIRTGGMNTEAFF

J: TRBJ2-7
V: TRBV28
CDR3: CASSVQGASYEQYF

J: TRBJ1-6
V: TRBV28
CDR3: CASGRGDRSPLHF

J: TRBJ1-2
V: TRBV10-1
CDR3: CASSEGHSPFLGYTF

J: TRBJ2-2
V: TRBV19
CDR3: CASSISGTGELFF

J: TRBJ2-1
V: TRBV7-8
CDR3: CASSPIHYTGDEQFF

J: TRBJ1-2
V: TRBV4-1
CDR3: CASSPVTDSRLNYGYTF

J: TRBJ2-1
V: TRBV9
CDR3: CASSEEEGDYNEQFF

J: TRBJ2-7
V: TRBV27
CDR3: CASSFRGSSYEQYF

J: TRBJ1-5
V: TRBV30
CDR3: CAWSVPTPGNQPQHF